The 2 T cell receptor beta chains below come from one sample, sequenced in a study of shared clonotypes between healthy human individuals. TCRdb's copy holds only in-frame clones and misses some; the assay was immunoSEQ multiplex PCR. The sample holds under 1 million clones, around 93% seen once. CD45RO-negative CD8 cells positively selected for CCR7 made up the naive population, which excluded terminally differentiated effector memory CD45RA+ cells. Sequenced input: naive CD8+ T cells sorted from blood. The receptors were gathered from a man aged 25-40 years in good health.

The chain recombines TRBV7-9 with TRBJ2-5; TRBD1 agrees at 8 bases. Trimming at V came to 3 bases and at J to 4 bases, leaving 10 bases not matched to a gene. The CDR3 consists of 16 residues. CDR1 is SEHNR and CDR2 is FQNEAQ in the germline V gene (reference sequence). This chain's CDR3 is CASSLRAGGLGETQYF. The DNA for the CDR3 is TGTGCCAGCAGCTTGAGGGCAGGGGGCTTGGGAGAGACCCAGTACTTC.

The chain couples TRBV9 to TRBJ2-7; no reliable D call. Between the trimmed V and J ends, which lost 0 bases and 5 bases, there was a span of 12 bases. This CDR3 region has 14 residues. CDR1 is SGDLS and CDR2 is YYNGEE in the germline V gene. The CDR3 coding sequence is TGTGCCAGCAGCGTAGGAGGTAGGAACAACGAGCAGTACTTC. It is translated as CASSVGGRNNEQYF. Looking up the rest from reference TRBV9 and TRBJ2-7 gives the full variable domain: DSGVTQTPKHLITATGQRVTLRCSPRSGDLSVYWYQQSLDQGLQFLIQYYNGEERAKGNILERFSAQQFPDLHSELNLSSLELGDSALYFCASSVGGRNNEQYFGPGTRLTVT.